This T cell receptor (beta chain) is drawn from a study of blood T cell repertoires in COVID-19. The CDR3 loop spans 16 amino acids. The germline CDR1 and CDR2 sequences are SNHLY and FYNNEI. The V and J ends lost 7 bases and 0 bases, in that order; junction bases with no gene match: 12. The table came from immunoSEQ multiplex PCR; TCRdb's copy has only in-frame clones and leaves some out. The repertoire holds about 100,000 clones, with around four fifths as singletons. The TCR was taken from a woman in her sixties or seventies with acute or convalescent COVID-19. Sequenced sample: peripheral blood. The rearrangement links TRBV2 to TRBJ2-7; TRBD2 matches 7 bases. The CDR3, as DNA: TGTGCCAGCAATCGGGCCAGCGGGGATCGCTCCTACGAGCAGTACTTC. Its translation: CASNRASGDRSYEQYF.